The clone carrying this T cell receptor (beta chain) occurred many times. This sample was taken from a study of T-cell reconstitution after alpha-beta-depleted transplantation in children. Unique molecular identifiers featured in how the TCRbeta library was prepared. TCRdb fed the PCR reads into MiXCR, producing one record per CDR3 protein. Here the sample spans about 610,000 distinct CDR3 sequences, roughly a tenth being singletons. V lost 6 bases to trimming and J lost 1 base, with 16 bases between them. The CDR3 runs to 15 residues. From germline, CDR1 is DFQATT and CDR2 SNEGSKA (reference sequence).

J is TRBJ2-1 and V is TRBV20-1, with a weak D call TRBD2 (5 bases). The sequenced sample was PBMCs from the stem cell graft donor, obtained from the stem cell graft. The sequence was obtained from a human donor who donated a stem cell graft to a child with acute myeloid leukemia. CDR3 sequence (DNA): TGCAGTGCCAAAGATGTGACTAATTCCTACAATGAGCAGTTCTTC. It is translated as CSAKDVTNSYNEQFF.